These 2 T cell receptor beta chains were all obtained from the same sample, sequenced in a study of blood T cells in healthy people across ages. Sample-barcoded 5' priming and a J-beta primer mix drove a second PCR of 7 to 11 cycles. TCRdb recomputed calls from the 5' RACE reads with MiXCR, one row per CDR3 protein. The sample records over a million distinct CDR3 sequences, roughly 45% being singletons. Sequenced sample: blood. The receptor set was obtained from a woman between 55 and 75 years old in good health.

This clonotype has only a few counts. The chain joins TRBV10-3 to TRBJ1-4; 7 nucleotides align to TRBD1. After removal of 8 bases from V and 13 bases from J, the junction contained 4 bases not matched to a gene. The CDR3 is made up of 10 amino acids. The germline gives CDR1 ENHRY, CDR2 SYGVKD. CDR3 DNA: TGTGCCATCGGACAGGACCTACTGTTTTTT. Residues: CAIGQDLLFF.

The chain carries TRBV28 and TRBJ2-4; D remains unclear. The tail of the sequence fits TRBJ2-5 better, so the J call may be wrong. CDR3 size: 15 residues. Germline assignment: CDR1 MDHEN and CDR2 SYDVKM. This chain's CDR3 is CASSLSTVGRETQYF. CDR3 DNA: TGTGCCAGCAGTTTATCAACAGTCGGTAGGGAGACCCAGTACTTC.